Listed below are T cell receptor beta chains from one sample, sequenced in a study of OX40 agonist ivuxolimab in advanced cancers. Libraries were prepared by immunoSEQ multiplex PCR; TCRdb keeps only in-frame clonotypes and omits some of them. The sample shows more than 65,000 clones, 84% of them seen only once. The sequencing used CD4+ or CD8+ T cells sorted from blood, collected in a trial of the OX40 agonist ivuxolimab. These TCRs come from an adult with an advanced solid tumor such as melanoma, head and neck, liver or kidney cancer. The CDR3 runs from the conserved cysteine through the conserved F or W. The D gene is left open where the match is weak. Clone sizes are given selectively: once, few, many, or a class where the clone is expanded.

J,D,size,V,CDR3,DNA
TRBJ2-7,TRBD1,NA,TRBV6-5,CASKPPGQGAREQYF,TGTGCCAGCAAACCCCCGGGACAGGGGGCTAGAGAGCAGTACTTC
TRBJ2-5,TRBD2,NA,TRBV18,CASSPRQREGETQYF,TGTGCCAGCTCACCCCGGCAAAGGGAGGGAGAGACCCAGTACTTC
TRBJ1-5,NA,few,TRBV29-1,CSVGGGNQPQHF,TGCAGCGTTGGTGGGGGTAATCAGCCCCAGCATTTT
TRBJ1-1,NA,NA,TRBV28,CASSHGTMTTEAFF,TGTGCCAGCAGCCATGGGACAATGACCACTGAAGCTTTCTTT
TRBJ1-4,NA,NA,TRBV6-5,CASSRATNEKLFF,TGTGCCAGCAGCAGGGCAACTAATGAAAAACTGTTTTTT
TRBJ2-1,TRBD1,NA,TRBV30,CAWSVLVGTGRNEQFF,TGTGCCTGGAGTGTACTCGTAGGGACAGGGCGAAATGAGCAGTTCTTC
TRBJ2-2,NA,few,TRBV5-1,CASRLFTGTDVRTGELFF,TGCGCCAGCAGATTGTTCACCGGGACGGACGTTAGGACCGGGGAGCTGTTTTTT
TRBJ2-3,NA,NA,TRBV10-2,CASSDPRYTDTQYF,TGCGCCAGCAGTGATCCCCGATACACAGATACGCAGTATTTT
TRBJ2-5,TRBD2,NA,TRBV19,CASSIGPGGETQYF,TGTGCCAGTAGTATAGGGCCGGGAGGGGAGACCCAGTACTTC
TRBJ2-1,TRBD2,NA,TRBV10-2,CASSPVAGYNEQFF,TGCGCCAGCAGTCCGGTAGCGGGGTACAATGAGCAGTTCTTC
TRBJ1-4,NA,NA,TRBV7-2,CASSSTGPTKRDEKLFF,TGTGCCAGCAGCTCCACGGGACCAACGAAAAGGGATGAAAAACTGTTTTTT
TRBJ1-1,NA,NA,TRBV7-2,CASSLNRATEAFF,TGTGCCAGCAGCTTAAACAGGGCCACTGAAGCTTTCTTT
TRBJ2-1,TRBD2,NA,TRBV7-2,CASSWALAGDNEQFF,TGTGCCAGCAGCTGGGCACTAGCGGGGGACAATGAGCAGTTCTTC
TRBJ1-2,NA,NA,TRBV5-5,CASSLSGGSNYGYTF,TGTGCCAGCAGCTTGAGTGGAGGAAGCAACTATGGCTACACCTTC
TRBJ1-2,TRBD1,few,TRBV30,CAWISPGGARGYTF,TGTGCCTGGATATCCCCAGGGGGGGCGAGAGGCTACACCTTC
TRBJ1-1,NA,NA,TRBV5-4,CASQAQETEAFF,TGTGCCAGCCAAGCCCAGGAGACTGAAGCTTTCTTT
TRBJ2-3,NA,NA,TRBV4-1,CASSQAGTLSTDTQYF,TGCGCCAGCAGCCAAGCGGGGACTTTATCCACAGATACGCAGTATTTT
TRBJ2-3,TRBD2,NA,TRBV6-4,CASSLAGGPSSTDTQYF,TGTGCCAGCAGTTTAGCGGGGGGGCCATCCAGCACAGATACGCAGTATTTT
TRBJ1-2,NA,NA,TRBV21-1,CASSARDRPYGYTF,TGTGCCAGCAGCGCCCGGGACAGGCCCTATGGCTACACCTTC
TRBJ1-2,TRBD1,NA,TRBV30,CAWTIKGQGRYYTF,TGTGCCTGGACCATCAAGGGACAGGGGCGGTATTACACCTTC
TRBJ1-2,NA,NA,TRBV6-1,CASTREYGYTF,TGTGCCAGCACGAGAGAATATGGCTACACCTTC
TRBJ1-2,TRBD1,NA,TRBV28,CASRRQGATGYTF,TGTGCCAGCAGGCGACAGGGGGCAACGGGCTACACCTTC
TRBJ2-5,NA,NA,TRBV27,CASSPYGETQYF,TGTGCCAGCAGCCCGTACGGAGAGACCCAGTACTTC
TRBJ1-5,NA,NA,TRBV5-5,CASSLGQAFGQPQHF,TGTGCCAGCAGCTTGGGGCAGGCGTTTGGTCAGCCCCAGCATTTT
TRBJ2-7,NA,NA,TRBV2,CASSTAWTYEQYF,TGTGCCAGCAGTACCGCCTGGACCTACGAGCAGTACTTC
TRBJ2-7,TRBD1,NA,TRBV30,CAWRPGQPGSYEQYF,TGTGCCTGGAGGCCGGGACAGCCCGGCTCCTACGAGCAGTACTTC
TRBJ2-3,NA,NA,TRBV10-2,CATGGRLGRAADTQYF,TGCGCCACCGGAGGGAGACTAGGACGGGCAGCAGATACGCAGTATTTT
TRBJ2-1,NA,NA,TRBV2,CASSRQAESSYNEQFF,TGTGCCAGCAGTAGACAGGCAGAAAGCTCCTACAATGAGCAGTTCTTC
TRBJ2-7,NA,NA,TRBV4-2,CASSQDLGAGSFRYF,TGTGCCAGCAGCCAAGATTTGGGGGCGGGGTCCTTCCGGTACTTC
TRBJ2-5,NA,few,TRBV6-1,CASSAQGLRETQYF,TGTGCCAGCAGTGCCCAGGGTCTCCGGGAGACCCAGTACTTC
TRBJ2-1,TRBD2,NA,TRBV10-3,CAISDPSGRGKGGNEQFF,TGTGCCATCAGTGACCCCAGCGGGAGAGGAAAAGGGGGCAATGAGCAGTTCTTC
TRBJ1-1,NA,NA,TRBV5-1,CASSLGGLSNTEAFF,TGCGCCAGCAGCTTGGGCGGGCTCAGCAACACTGAAGCTTTCTTT
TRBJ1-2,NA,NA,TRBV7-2,CASSPDTNYGYTF,TGTGCCAGCAGCCCCGACACGAACTATGGCTACACCTTC